The present T cell receptor beta chain was sequenced within a study of blood T cells in healthy people across ages. Overall study results and limits: Compared with aged donors, long-lived donors showed fewer expanded clones, suggesting selection.

Together with a sample-barcoded 5' primer, a J-beta primer mix was included in a second PCR lasting about 7 to 11 cycles. The template-switch adaptor, which had 12 random nucleotides, put a tag on each cDNA molecule. TCRdb passed the 5' RACE reads through MiXCR, listing each CDR3 protein once. Of about 1.5 million distinct CDR3 sequences listed, approximately 38% were seen once; the top ten hold roughly 8.2%. This clonotype was seen many times. The antigen remains unidentified. This sequence originates from a woman aged 18-35 years in good health. Sequenced: blood.

In nucleotides, the CDR3 is TGTGCCAGCAGTTTACGGCTAGCGGGGGGGCTTTTACAAGAGACCCAGTACTTC. This translates into CASSLRLAGGLLQETQYF. The chain carries TRBV28 and TRBJ2-5, with TRBD2 matching 12 bases. Germline V gives CDR1 MDHEN, CDR2 SYDVKM. The CDR3 consists of 18 residues. J gave up 2 bases and V 2 bases, and 9 bases lay outside the gene matches.